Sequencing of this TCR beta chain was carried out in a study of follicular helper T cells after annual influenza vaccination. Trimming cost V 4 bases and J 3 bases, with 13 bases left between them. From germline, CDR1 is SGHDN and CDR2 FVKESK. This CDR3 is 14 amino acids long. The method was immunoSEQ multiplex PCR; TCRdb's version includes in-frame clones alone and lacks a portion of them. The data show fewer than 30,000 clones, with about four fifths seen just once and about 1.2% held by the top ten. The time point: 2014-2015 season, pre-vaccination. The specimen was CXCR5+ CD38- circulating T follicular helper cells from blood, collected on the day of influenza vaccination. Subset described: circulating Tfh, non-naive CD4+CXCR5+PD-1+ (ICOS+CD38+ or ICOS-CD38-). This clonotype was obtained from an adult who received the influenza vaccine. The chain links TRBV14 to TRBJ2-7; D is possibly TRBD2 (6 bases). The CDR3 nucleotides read TGTGCCAGCAGCCTCTCGAGCGGGCTCTACGAGCAGTACTTC. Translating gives CASSLSSGLYEQYF.